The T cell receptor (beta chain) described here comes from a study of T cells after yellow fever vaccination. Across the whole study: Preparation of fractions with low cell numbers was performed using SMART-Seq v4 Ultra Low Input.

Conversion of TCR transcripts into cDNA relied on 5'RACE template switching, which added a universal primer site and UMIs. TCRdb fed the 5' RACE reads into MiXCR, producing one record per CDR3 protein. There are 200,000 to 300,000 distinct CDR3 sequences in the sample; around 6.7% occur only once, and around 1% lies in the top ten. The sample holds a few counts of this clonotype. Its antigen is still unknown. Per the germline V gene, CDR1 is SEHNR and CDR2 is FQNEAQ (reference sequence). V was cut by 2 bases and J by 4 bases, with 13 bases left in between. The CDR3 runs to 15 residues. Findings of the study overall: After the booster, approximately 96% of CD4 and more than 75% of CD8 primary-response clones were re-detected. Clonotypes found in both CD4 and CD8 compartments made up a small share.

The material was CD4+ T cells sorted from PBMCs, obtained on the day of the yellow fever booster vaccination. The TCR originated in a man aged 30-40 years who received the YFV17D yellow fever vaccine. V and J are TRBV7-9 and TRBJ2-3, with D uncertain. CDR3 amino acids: CASSLRLGLADTQYF. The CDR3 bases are TGTGCCAGCAGCTTACGGCTTGGGCTGGCAGATACGCAGTATTTT.